These T cell receptor beta chains were read from a single sample in a study of cytomegalovirus exposure and HLA in healthy donors. Method: immunoSEQ multiplex PCR; TCRdb's copy keeps in-frame clones and lacks some. The sample comprises 130,000 or so clones, 84% of which are singletons, and almost 3% rests with the top ten. The sample was PBMCs. The receptors come from a woman between 18 and 29 years old in good health and CMV-seropositive. CDR3s include the opening cysteine and the closing phenylalanine or tryptophan. The D gene is left open where the match is weak. A clone size is listed for some rows: how often the clone was seen (once, few, many), or a class if it is expanded.

>TRBV30|TRBJ2-7|TRBD2|.
CAWSERREGEQYF
TGTGCCTGGAGTGAACGCAGGGAGGGCGAGCAGTACTTC
>TRBV7-2|TRBJ2-7|TRBD2|.
CASSLAPASGGYYEQYF
TGTGCCAGCAGCTTAGCCCCGGCTAGCGGGGGGTACTACGAGCAGTACTTC
>TRBV27|TRBJ1-1|TRBD1|.
CASSPSTGPLNTEAFF
TGTGCCAGCAGCCCCTCGACAGGGCCCCTGAACACTGAAGCTTTCTTT
>TRBV6-1|TRBJ2-1|TRBD2|.
CASSDWLAGAAVYNEQFF
TGTGCCAGCAGTGATTGGCTAGCGGGAGCGGCGGTTTACAATGAGCAGTTCTTC
>TRBV27|TRBJ1-2|TRBD1|.
CASSPLDRVNYGYTF
TGTGCCAGCAGTCCCCTCGACAGGGTGAACTATGGCTACACCTTC
>TRBV7-9|TRBJ2-1|.|.
CASSLVRDNEQFF
TGTGCCAGCAGCTTAGTGAGAGACAATGAGCAGTTCTTC
>TRBV7-6|TRBJ1-1|.|.
CASSLDRNTEAFF
TGTGCCAGCAGTTTGGACAGGAACACTGAAGCTTTCTTT
>TRBV6-5|TRBJ1-1|.|few
CASSYSLMLNTEAFF
TGTGCCAGCAGTTACAGCCTGATGTTGAACACTGAAGCTTTCTTT
>TRBV18|TRBJ1-5|.|.
CASSPPGTGPQPQHF
TGTGCCAGCTCACCACCGGGCACAGGGCCTCAGCCCCAGCATTTT
>TRBV5-1|TRBJ1-1|.|once
CASSLARDTLGDTEAFF
TGCGCCAGCAGCTTGGCCCGGGACACACTCGGGGACACTGAAGCTTTCTTT
>TRBV11-3|TRBJ2-5|.|.
CAFQGLSETQYF
TGTGCCTTCCAGGGTTTGAGCGAGACCCAGTACTTC
>TRBV6-1|TRBJ1-2|.|.
CASSILDYGYTF
TGTGCCAGCAGTATTCTAGACTATGGCTACACCTTC
>TRBV28|TRBJ1-2|.|.
CASGRQILSYGYTF
TGTGCCAGCGGTCGACAGATCCTTTCCTATGGCTACACCTTC